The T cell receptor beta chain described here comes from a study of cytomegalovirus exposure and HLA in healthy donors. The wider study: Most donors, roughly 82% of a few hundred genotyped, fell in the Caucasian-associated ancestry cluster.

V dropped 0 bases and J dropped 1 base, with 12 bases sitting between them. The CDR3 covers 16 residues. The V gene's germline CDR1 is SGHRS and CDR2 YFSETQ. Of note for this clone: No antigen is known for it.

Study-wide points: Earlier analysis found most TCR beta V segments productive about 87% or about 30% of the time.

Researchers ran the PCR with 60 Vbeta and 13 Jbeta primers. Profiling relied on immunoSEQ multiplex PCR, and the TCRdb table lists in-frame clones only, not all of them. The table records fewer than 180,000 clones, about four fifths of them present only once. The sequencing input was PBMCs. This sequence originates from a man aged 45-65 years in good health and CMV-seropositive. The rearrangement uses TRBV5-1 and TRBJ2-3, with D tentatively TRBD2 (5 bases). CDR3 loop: CASSLGWRPRTDTQYF. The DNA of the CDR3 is TGCGCCAGCAGCTTGGGTTGGAGGCCCCGCACAGATACGCAGTATTTT.